One sample yielded the 12 T cell receptor beta chains listed below, sequenced in a study of blood T cell repertoires in COVID-19. The protocol was immunoSEQ multiplex PCR, while the TCRdb copy is restricted to in-frame clones and leaves out a portion. The sample has approximately 97,000 clones; about 85% are singletons. The material sequenced was peripheral blood. These receptors originate from a woman aged 45 to 65 with COVID-19, enrolled during active disease.

The chain is built from TRBV6-5 and TRBJ1-1, with D uncertain. Germline lookup yields CDR1 MNHEY and CDR2 SVGAGI. There are 13 residues in the CDR3. V was clipped by 1 base and J by 4 bases, with 7 bases between them. The CDR3 spells CASSYFRGTEAFF. In DNA form, the CDR3 reads TGTGCCAGCAGTTACTTTCGGGGCACTGAAGCTTTCTTT.

This clone was detected only once. The chain carries TRBV10-2 and TRBJ2-5; D perhaps matches TRBD1 (6 bases). Trimming took off 6 bases at V and 0 bases at J, with 17 bases between the two ends. The CDR3 runs 16 residues. Germline assignment: CDR1 WSHSY and CDR2 SAAADI. Here the CDR3 reads CASRSGEWGHQETQYF. The DNA for the CDR3 is TGCGCCAGCAGATCCGGAGAGTGGGGGCACCAAGAGACCCAGTACTTC.

The chain carries TRBV30 and TRBJ2-7; the match to TRBD1 covers 7 bases. The V gene end was trimmed by 3 bases and the J gene end by 8 bases; junction bases not matched to a gene: 16. The germline V gene has CDR1 GTSNPN and CDR2 SVGIG (reference sequence). This CDR3 spans 15 amino acids. CDR3 protein: CAWSDGSTGKEQQYF. The CDR3 DNA reads TGTGCCTGGAGCGACGGATCGACAGGGAAAGAACAGCAGTACTTC.

This clone was detected a few times. The rearrangement uses TRBV30 and TRBJ2-7, with 8 bases matching TRBD1. Trimming cost V 1 base and J 4 bases; bases outside gene matches: 6. The CDR3 is made up of 14 amino acids. From germline, CDR1 is GTSNPN and CDR2 SVGIG (reference sequence). The CDR3 spells CAWSADRGQYEQYF. In nucleotides, the CDR3 is TGTGCCTGGAGTGCCGACAGGGGACAATACGAGCAGTACTTC.

The chain employs TRBV27 and TRBJ2-3; 7 bases are a match to TRBD1. Germline CDR1 MNHEY, CDR2 SMNVEV (reference sequence). The CDR3 spans 14 residues. J was trimmed by 1 base and V by 7 bases; bases with no gene match: 5. The CDR3: CASTSGTGTDTQYF. In nucleotides, the CDR3 is TGTGCCAGCACCTCCGGGACAGGCACAGATACGCAGTATTTT.

The gene calls are TRBV14 and TRBJ1-2; the D gene is possibly TRBD1 (5 bases). The germline CDR1 and CDR2 sequences are SGHDN and FVKESK. Trimming removed 1 base at V and 6 bases at J, with 9 bases between. This CDR3 region has 13 residues. Here the CDR3 DNA reads TGTGCCAGCAGCCAAGCAGGGATGGATGGCTACACCTTC. It yields the protein CASSQAGMDGYTF.

This clone has only one observation. The genes are TRBV3-1 (or the pseudogene TRBV3-2) and TRBJ1-2, with 7 nucleotides matching TRBD1. Germline trimming cut 3 bases from V and 4 bases from J; bases unmatched to any gene: 8. The CDR3 has 15 amino acids. From germline, CDR1 is LGHDT and CDR2 YNNKEL (reference sequence). The CDR3 region has the DNA TGTGCCAGCAGCCACCGGGACAGTGGTCTCTATGGCTACACCTTC. Its protein is CASSHRDSGLYGYTF.

V is TRBV7-3 and J is TRBJ1-2; 8 positions agree with TRBD1. With 0 bases clipped from V and 7 bases from J, the junction kept 7 bases outside the gene matches. The germline CDR1 and CDR2 sequences are SGHTA and FQGTGA. This CDR3 has 15 residues. The CDR3 sequence is CASSLTGSGGSGYTF. The CDR3, as DNA: TGTGCCAGCAGCTTAACGGGATCAGGGGGCTCTGGCTACACCTTC.

The V call is TRBV19, the J call TRBJ1-1; 9 positions match TRBD1. V shed 4 bases, J shed 11 bases, and the junction held 17 bases outside the gene matches. Per the germline V gene, CDR1 is LNHDA and CDR2 is SQIVND (reference sequence). The CDR3 runs 16 residues. The CDR3 DNA is TGTGCCAGTAGTAGATGGGGAGGGACAGGGTTAATTGAGGCTTTCTTT. It codes for CASSRWGGTGLIEAFF. Using reference TRBV19 and TRBJ1-1 for the parts outside the CDR3, the full variable domain is DGGITQSPKYLFRKEGQNVTLSCEQNLNHDAMYWYRQDPGQGLRLIYYSQIVNDFQKGDIAEGYSVSREKKESFPLTVTSAQKNPTAFYLCASSRWGGTGLIEAFFGQGTRLTVV.

CDR3 region: CASSATGGAVYTQYF. CDR3 coding DNA: TGTGCCAGCAGCGCGACAGGGGGCGCTGTGTATACGCAGTATTTT. The chain links TRBV7-2 to TRBJ2-3; 10 bases agree with TRBD1. V lost 5 bases, J lost 7 bases, and 9 bases stayed unmatched. This CDR3 comprises 15 residues. In germline, CDR1 is SGHTA, CDR2 FQGNSA. The full variable domain, completed using reference TRBV7-2 and TRBJ2-3, is GAGVSQSPSNKVTEKGKDVELRCDPISGHTALYWYRQSLGQGLEFLIYFQGNSAPDKSGLPSDRFSAERTGGSVSTLTIQRTQQEDSAVYLCASSATGGAVYTQYFGPGTRLTVL.

The chain carries TRBV30 and TRBJ1-2; D ambiguous. The V and J ends lost 5 bases and 7 bases respectively, with 20 bases between them. The CDR3 has 14 residues. The germline V gene encodes CDR1 GTSNPN and CDR2 SVGIG (reference sequence). CDR3 nucleotide sequence: TGTGCCTGGGTCCACAGCAGGAAGCTAACTGGCTACACCTTC. This translates into CAWVHSRKLTGYTF.

The rearrangement joins TRBV15 to TRBJ2-2; TRBD2 matches at 7 bases. The germline V gene encodes CDR1 LNHNV and CDR2 YYDKDF (reference sequence). Unmatched junction bases numbered 12, after V lost 5 bases and J lost 3 bases. CDR3 size: 17 residues. The CDR3, as DNA: TGTGCCACCAGCCGAGGTCTTCCGGGACTATACACCGGGGAGCTGTTTTTT. It codes for CATSRGLPGLYTGELFF.